This T cell receptor beta chain was captured in a study of T-cell memory formation after mild COVID-19. Study observations and caveats: Second-wave clones peaking on day 37 lacked confirmed SARS-CoV-2 specificity.

TCRdb passed the 5' RACE reads through MiXCR, listing each CDR3 protein once. The data contain roughly 500,000 distinct CDR3 sequences, roughly 22% of them singletons. In the case of this clonotype: Its antigen is unknown.

Sequenced input: PBMCs or a T cell subset sorted from them (not recorded which). This TCR was recovered from an adult woman who had mild COVID-19 (a few samples of this study predate the infection). Cell type and time point are not known.

The CDR3 reads CASRNGHQETQYF. The CDR3 DNA reads as TGTGCCAGCAGGAACGGACACCAAGAGACCCAGTACTTC. J is TRBJ2-5 and V is TRBV12-3 or TRBV12-4; D is undetermined. Trimming cost V 6 bases and J 0 bases, with 8 bases left between them. The CDR3 contains 13 residues.